This T cell receptor (beta chain) was obtained from a study of T cell responses to AZD1222 COVID-19 vaccine. The CDR3 has 15 residues. Germline CDR1 reads SEHNR; CDR2 reads FQNEAQ (reference sequence). The V and J ends lost 5 bases and 2 bases respectively, with 12 bases between them. Sequenced by immunoSEQ multiplex PCR; TCRdb stores in-frame clones only, minus some. The sample has some 180,000 clones; around nine tenths are singletons. As for this clone: Its specificity is not known.

Study-level results: Spike-wide coverage was observed for vaccine-associated CD4 TCRs, with dominant responses at 160-218 and 743-854. The study found Spike-specific TCR breadth and depth rose after two AZD1222 doses.

The J gene is TRBJ1-4, the V gene TRBV7-9; D ambiguous. The receptor's source is an adult who received the AZD1222 COVID-19 vaccine. Sequencing used peripheral blood, obtained 28 days after the second AZD1222 dose. The CDR3 loop is CASSPPGQTNEKLFF. CDR3 in DNA: TGTGCCAGCAGCCCACCGGGCCAGACTAATGAAAAACTGTTTTTT.